This TCR beta chain was recovered during a study of blood T cell repertoires in COVID-19. Study-level information: The study drew acute and convalescent COVID-19 samples from the United States, Italy and Spain.

Followed longitudinally, the Seattle patients had been enrolled during active infection. Per the original data handling: Reference gene primer amplification yielded estimated nucleated cell counts. Clones were sequenced by immunoSEQ multiplex PCR, and TCRdb holds only the in-frame ones, with some missing. That table gives V, J and clone size, and the DNA gave D and trimming. The sample carries 200,000 to 250,000 clones, 83% recorded once. The V end lost 2 bases, the J end lost 1 base, and 8 bases lay between the germline ends. This CDR3 region has 14 residues. Looked up from germline, CDR1 is MNHEY and CDR2 is SVGAGI.

The receptor was derived from a woman aged 25 to 39 with COVID-19, enrolled during active disease. The sample taken for sequencing was peripheral blood. The gene calls are TRBV6-5 and TRBJ1-1, with a tentative D call TRBD1 (6 bases). For the CDR3, the DNA is TGTGCCAGCAGTTACGGACAGCAGAACACTGAAGCTTTCTTT. Protein sequence: CASSYGQQNTEAFF.